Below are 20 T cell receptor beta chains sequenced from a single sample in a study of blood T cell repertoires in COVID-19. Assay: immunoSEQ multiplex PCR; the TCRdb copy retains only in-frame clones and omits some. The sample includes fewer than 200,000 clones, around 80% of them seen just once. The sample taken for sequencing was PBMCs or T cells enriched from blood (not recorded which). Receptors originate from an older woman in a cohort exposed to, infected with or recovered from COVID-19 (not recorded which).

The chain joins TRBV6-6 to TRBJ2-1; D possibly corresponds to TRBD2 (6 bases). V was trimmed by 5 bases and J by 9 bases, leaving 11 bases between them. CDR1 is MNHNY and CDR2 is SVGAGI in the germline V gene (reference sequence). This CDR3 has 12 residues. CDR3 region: CASSREAGEQFF. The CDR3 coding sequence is TGTGCCAGCAGTAGGGAAGCGGGTGAGCAGTTCTTC.

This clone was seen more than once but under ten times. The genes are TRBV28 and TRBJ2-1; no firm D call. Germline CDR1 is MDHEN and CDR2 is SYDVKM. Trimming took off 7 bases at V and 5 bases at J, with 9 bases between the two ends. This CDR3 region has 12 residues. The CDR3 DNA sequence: TGTGCCAGCACCAGGTCGAACAATGAGCAGTTCTTC. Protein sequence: CASTRSNNEQFF.

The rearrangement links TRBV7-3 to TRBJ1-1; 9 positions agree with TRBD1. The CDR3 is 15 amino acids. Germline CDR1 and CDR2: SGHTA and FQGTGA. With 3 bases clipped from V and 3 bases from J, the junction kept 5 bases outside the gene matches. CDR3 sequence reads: CASSLGTGWDTEAFF. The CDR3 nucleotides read TGTGCCAGCAGCTTGGGGACAGGGTGGGACACTGAAGCTTTCTTT. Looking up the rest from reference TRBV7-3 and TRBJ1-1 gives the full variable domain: GAGVSQTPSNKVTEKGKYVELRCDPISGHTALYWYRQSLGQGPEFLIYFQGTGAADDSGLPNDRFFAVRPEGSVSTLKIQRTERGDSAVYLCASSLGTGWDTEAFFGQGTRLTVV.

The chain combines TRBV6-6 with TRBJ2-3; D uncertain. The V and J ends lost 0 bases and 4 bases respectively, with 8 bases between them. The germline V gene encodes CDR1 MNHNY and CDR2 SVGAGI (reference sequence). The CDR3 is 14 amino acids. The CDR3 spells CASSYSGSSDTQYF. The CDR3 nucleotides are TGTGCCAGCAGTTACTCTGGTAGTTCAGATACGCAGTATTTT.

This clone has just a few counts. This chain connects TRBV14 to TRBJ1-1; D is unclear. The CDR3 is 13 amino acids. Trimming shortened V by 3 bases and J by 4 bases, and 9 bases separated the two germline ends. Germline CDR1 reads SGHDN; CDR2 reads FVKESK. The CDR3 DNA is TGTGCCAGCAGCCAGGGTGAGGGCACTGAAGCTTTCTTT. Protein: CASSQGEGTEAFF.

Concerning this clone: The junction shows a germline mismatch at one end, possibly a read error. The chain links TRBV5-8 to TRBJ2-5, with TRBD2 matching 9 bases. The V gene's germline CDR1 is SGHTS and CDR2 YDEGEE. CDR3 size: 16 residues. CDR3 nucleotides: TGTGCCAGCAGCTTTGGCGGGAGGGCGAACCAGGAGACCCAGTACTTC. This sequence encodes CASSFGGRANQETQYF.

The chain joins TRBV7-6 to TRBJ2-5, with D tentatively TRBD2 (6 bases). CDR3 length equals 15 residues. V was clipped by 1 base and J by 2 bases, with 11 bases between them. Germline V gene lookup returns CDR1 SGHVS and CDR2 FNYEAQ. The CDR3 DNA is TGTGCCAGCAGCTTAGTGGCTAGCGCTCAAGAGACCCAGTACTTC. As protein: CASSLVASAQETQYF.

The CDR3 loop reads CASSQAWTGDYNSPLHF. CDR3 in DNA: TGTGCCAGCAGCCAAGCCTGGACAGGGGACTATAATTCACCCCTCCACTTT. The V call is TRBV3-1 (or the pseudogene TRBV3-2), the J call TRBJ1-6; 9 nucleotides line up with TRBD1. Trimming cost V 1 base and J 3 bases; bases outside gene matches: 4. CDR3 length equals 17 residues. Germline-derived CDR1 and CDR2 are LGHDT and YNNKEL (reference sequence).

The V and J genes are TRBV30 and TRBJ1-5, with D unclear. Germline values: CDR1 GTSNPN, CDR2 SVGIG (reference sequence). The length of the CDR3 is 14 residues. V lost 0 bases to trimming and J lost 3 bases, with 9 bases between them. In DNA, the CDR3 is TGTGCCTGGAGTGTTGCGGGATCCAATCAGCCCCAGCATTTT. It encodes CAWSVAGSNQPQHF.

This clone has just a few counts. CDR3 sequence (DNA): TGTGCCGGGGCGACGCGTACTGGGGCCAACGTCCTGACTTTC. Residues: CAGATRTGANVLTF. The J gene is TRBJ2-6, the V gene TRBV5-4, with D perhaps matching TRBD1 (5 bases). The CDR3 contains 14 residues. V was cut by 10 bases and J by 2 bases, with 13 bases left in between. The germline CDR1 and CDR2 sequences are SGHNT and YYREEE (reference sequence).

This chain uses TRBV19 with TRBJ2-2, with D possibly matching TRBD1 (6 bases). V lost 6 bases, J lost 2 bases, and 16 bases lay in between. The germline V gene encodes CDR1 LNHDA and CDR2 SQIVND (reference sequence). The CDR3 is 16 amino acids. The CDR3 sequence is CASRRAKDSNTGELFF. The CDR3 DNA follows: TGTGCCAGTAGACGCGCCAAGGACAGCAACACCGGGGAGCTGTTTTTT.

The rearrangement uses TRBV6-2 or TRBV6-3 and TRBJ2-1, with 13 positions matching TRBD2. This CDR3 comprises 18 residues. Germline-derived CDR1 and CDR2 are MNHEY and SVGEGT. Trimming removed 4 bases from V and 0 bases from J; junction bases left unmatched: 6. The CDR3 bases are TGTGCCAGCAGTTCTACGACTAGCGGGAGGACCTCCTACAATGAGCAGTTCTTC. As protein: CASSSTTSGRTSYNEQFF.

Here the CDR3 reads CASSKGGSRKEGPEQYF. The CDR3, as DNA: TGTGCCAGCAGCAAAGGAGGCAGCCGGAAGGAGGGCCCCGAGCAGTACTTC. The chain links TRBV21-1 to TRBJ2-7; no DNA check was done on the table's D call, TRBD2. TRBV21-1 counts as a pseudogene. The CDR3 has 17 amino acids.

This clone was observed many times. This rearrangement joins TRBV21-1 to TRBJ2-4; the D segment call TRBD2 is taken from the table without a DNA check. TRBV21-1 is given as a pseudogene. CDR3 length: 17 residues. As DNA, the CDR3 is TGTGCCAGCAGCAAAGAAGGCCTAGCGGGAGCCAAAAACATTCAGTACTTC. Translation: CASSKEGLAGAKNIQYF.

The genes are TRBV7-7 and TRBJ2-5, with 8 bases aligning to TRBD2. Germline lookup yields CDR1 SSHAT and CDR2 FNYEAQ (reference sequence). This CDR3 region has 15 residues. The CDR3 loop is CASGSSGGPGETQYF. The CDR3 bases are TGTGCTAGCGGGTCTTCGGGAGGGCCCGGGGAGACCCAGTACTTC.

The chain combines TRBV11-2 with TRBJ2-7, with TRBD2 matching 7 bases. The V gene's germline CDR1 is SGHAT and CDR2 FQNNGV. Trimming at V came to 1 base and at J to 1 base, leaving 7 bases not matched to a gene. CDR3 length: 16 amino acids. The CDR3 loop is CASSLVGGSRSYEQYF. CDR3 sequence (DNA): TGTGCCAGCAGCTTAGTAGGCGGGAGTAGGTCCTACGAGCAGTACTTC.

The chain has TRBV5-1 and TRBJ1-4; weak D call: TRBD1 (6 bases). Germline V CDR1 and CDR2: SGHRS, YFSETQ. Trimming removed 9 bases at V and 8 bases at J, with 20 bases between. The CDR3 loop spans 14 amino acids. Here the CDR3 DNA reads TGCGCCACTAGCCCCGGACAGCAAAGGGAAAAACTGTTTTTT. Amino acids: CATSPGQQREKLFF.

CDR3 DNA: TGTGCCAGCAGTTATGAGGGACAGGGGACGGAGACCCAGTACTTC. Its protein product is CASSYEGQGTETQYF. The chain uses TRBV6-5 and TRBJ2-5; 10 bases agree with TRBD1. This CDR3 spans 15 amino acids. The V and J ends lost 3 bases and 5 bases, in that order; junction bases with no gene match: 6. Germline loops: CDR1 MNHEY, CDR2 SVGAGI.

CDR3 bases: TGTGCCAGCAGCGTAGGTAGGGCGGGAGGGTACCAAGAGACCCAGTACTTC. Translating gives CASSVGRAGGYQETQYF. The V gene is TRBV9, the J gene TRBJ2-5; 9 nucleotides align to TRBD2. This CDR3 comprises 17 residues. CDR1 and CDR2 (germline): SGDLS, YYNGEE. V lost 0 bases and J lost 0; bases outside the gene matches: 6.

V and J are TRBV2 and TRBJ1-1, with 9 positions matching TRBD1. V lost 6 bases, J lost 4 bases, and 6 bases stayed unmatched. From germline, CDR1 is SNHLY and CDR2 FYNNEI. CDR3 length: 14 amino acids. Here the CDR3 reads CASSNRGLGTEAFF. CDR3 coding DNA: TGTGCCAGCAGCAACAGGGGGCTGGGCACTGAAGCTTTCTTT.